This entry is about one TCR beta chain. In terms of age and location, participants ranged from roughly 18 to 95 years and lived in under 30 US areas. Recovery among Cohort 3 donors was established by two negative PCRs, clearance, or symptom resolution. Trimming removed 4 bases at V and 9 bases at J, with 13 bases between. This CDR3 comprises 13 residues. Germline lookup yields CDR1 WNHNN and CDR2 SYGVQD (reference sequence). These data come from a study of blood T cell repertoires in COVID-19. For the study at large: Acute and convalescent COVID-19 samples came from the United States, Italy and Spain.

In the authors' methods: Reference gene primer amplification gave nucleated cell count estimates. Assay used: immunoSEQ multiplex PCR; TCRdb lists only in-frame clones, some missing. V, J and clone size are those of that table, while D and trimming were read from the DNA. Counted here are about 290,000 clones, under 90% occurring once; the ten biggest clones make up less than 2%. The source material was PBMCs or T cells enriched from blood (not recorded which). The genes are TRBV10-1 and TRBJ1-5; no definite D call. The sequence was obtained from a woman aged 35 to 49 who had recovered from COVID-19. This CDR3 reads CASSVRVTGPQHF. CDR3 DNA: TGCGCCAGCAGTGTTCGGGTCACCGGGCCCCAGCATTTT.